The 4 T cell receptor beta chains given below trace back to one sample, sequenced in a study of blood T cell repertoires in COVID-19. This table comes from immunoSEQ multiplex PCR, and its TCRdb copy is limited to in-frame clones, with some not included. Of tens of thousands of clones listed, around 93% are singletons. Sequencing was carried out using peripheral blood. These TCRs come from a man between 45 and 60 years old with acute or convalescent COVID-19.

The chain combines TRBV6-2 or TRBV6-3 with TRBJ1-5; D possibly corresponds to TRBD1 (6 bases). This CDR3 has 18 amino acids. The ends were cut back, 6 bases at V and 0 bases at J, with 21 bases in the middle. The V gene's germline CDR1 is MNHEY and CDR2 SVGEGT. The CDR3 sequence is CASSPRPRGGYSNQPQHF. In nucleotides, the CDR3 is TGTGCCAGCAGCCCTAGGCCCCGAGGGGGTTATAGCAATCAGCCCCAGCATTTT.

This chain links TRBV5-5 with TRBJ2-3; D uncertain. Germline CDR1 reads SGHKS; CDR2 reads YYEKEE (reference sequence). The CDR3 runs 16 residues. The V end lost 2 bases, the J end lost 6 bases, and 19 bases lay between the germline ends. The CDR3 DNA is TGTGCCAGCAGCTTAGAGGCGGCCGACGTGGCGGATACGCAGTATTTT. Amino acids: CASSLEAADVADTQYF.

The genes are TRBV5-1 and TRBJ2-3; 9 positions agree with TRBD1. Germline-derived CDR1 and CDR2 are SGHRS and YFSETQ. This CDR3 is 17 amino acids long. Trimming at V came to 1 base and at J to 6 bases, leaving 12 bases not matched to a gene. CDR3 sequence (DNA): TGCGCCAGCAGCTTGCAACCCGGACAGGGGATGATCGATACGCAGTATTTT. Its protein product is CASSLQPGQGMIDTQYF.

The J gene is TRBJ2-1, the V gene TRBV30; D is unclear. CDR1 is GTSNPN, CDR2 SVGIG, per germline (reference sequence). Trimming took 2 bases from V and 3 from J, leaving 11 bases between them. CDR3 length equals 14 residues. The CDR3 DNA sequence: TGTGCCTGGAGTATCTTGGCTAGCTACAATGAGCAGTTCTTC. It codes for CAWSILASYNEQFF.